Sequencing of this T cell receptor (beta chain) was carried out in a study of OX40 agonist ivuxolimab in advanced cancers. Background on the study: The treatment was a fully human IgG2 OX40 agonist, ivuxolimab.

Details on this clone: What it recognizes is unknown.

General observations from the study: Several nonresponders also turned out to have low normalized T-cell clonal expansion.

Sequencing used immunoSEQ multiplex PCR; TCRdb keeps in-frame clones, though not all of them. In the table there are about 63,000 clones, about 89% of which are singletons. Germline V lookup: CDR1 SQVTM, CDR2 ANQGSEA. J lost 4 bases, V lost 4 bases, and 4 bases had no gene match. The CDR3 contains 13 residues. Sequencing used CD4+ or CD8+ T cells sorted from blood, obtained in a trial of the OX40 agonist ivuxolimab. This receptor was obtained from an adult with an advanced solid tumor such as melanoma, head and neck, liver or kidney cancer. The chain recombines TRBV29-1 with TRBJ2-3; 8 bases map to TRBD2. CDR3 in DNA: TGCAGCGTTGGACTGCGGGAGGCAGATACGCAGTATTTT. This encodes CSVGLREADTQYF.